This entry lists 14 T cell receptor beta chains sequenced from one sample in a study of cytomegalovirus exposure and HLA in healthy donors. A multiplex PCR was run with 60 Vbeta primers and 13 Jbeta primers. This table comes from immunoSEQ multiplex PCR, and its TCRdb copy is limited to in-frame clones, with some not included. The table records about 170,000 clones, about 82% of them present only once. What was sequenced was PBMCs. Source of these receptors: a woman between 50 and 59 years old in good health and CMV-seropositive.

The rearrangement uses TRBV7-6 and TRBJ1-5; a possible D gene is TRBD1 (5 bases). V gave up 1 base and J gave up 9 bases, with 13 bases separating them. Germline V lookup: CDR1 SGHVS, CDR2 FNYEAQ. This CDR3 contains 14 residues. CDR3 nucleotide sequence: TGTGCCAGCAGCTTAGTTCTGGGGCAAGGGCCCCAGCATTTT. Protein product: CASSLVLGQGPQHF.

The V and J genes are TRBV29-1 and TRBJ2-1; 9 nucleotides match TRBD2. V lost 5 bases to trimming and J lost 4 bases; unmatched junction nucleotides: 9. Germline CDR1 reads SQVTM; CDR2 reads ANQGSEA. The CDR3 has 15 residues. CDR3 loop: CSVRTLAGPYNEQFF. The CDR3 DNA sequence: TGCAGCGTTCGCACCCTAGCGGGACCATACAATGAGCAGTTCTTC.

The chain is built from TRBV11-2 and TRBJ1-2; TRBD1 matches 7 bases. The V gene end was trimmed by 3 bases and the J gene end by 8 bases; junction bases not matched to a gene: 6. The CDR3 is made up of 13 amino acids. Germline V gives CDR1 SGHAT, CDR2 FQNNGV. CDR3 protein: CASSFNRGGGYTF. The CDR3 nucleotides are TGTGCCAGCAGCTTCAACAGGGGAGGAGGCTACACCTTC.

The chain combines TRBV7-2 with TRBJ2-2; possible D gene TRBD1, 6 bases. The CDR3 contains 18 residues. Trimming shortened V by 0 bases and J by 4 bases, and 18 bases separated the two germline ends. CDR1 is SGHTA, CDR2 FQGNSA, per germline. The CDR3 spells CASSLAAGAIKVTGELFF. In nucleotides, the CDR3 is TGTGCCAGCAGCTTAGCCGCAGGGGCTATCAAGGTCACCGGGGAGCTGTTTTTT.

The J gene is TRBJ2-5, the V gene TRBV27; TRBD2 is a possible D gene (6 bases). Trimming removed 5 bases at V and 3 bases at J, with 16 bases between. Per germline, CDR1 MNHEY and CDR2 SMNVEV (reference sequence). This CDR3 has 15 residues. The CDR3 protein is CASSRLGGGEETQYF. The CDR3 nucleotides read TGTGCCAGCAGTCGCCTGGGGGGAGGAGAAGAGACCCAGTACTTC.

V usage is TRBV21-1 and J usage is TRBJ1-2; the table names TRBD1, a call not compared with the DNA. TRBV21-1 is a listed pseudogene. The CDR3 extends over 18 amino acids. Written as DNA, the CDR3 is TGTGCCAGCAGCAAAGAGTTGGGGCAGGTAGTTACTAACTATGGCTACACCTTC. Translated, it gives CASSKELGQVVTNYGYTF.

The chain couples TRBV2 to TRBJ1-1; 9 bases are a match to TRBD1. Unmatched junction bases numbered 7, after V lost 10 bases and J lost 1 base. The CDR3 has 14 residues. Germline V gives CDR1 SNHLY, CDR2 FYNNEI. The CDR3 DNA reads TGTGCCACCGGAATGGACAGGGGGAACACTGAAGCTTTCTTT. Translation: CATGMDRGNTEAFF.

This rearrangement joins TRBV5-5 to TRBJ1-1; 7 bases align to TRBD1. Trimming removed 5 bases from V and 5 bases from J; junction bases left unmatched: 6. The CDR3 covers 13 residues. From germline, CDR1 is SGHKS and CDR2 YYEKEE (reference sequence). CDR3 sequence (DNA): TGTGCCAGCAGTTATGCACAGGGGACTGAAGCTTTCTTT. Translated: CASSYAQGTEAFF.

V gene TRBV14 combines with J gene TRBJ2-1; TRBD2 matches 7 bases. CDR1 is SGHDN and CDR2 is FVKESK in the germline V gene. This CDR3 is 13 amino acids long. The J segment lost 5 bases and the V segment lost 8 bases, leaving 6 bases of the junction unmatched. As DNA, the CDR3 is TGTGCCAGCTCGAGGACTAGGAACAATGAGCAGTTCTTC. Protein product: CASSRTRNNEQFF.

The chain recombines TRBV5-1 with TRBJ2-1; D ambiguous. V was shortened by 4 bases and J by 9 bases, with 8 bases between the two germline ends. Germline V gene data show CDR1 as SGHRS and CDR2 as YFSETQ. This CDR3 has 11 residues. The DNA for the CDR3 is TGCGCCAGCAGCCCCGGTGGTGAGCAGTTCTTC. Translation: CASSPGGEQFF.

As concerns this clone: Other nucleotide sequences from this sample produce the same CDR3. The CDR3 loop is CASSLSPGTGYEQYF. CDR3 sequence (DNA): TGTGCCAGCAGTTTATCGCCCGGGACAGGCTACGAGCAGTACTTC. The V and J genes are TRBV28 and TRBJ2-7; 8 nucleotides agree with TRBD1. Per the germline V gene, CDR1 is MDHEN and CDR2 is SYDVKM. Germline trimming cut 1 base from V and 3 bases from J; bases unmatched to any gene: 5. This CDR3 comprises 15 residues. The whole variable domain, filled in from reference TRBV28 and TRBJ2-7, reads DVKVTQSSRYLVKRTGEKVFLECVQDMDHENMFWYRQDPGLGLRLIYFSYDVKMKEKGDIPEGYSVSREKKERFSLILESASTNQTSMYLCASSLSPGTGYEQYFGPGTRLTVT.

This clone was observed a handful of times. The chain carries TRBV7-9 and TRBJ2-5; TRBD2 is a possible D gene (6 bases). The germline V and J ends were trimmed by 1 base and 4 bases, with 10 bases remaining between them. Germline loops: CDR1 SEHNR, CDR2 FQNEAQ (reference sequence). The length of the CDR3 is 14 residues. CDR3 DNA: TGTGCCAGCAGCTTAGTCCAGGGAGGAGAGACCCAGTACTTC. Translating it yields CASSLVQGGETQYF. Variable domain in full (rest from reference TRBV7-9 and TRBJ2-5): DTGVSQNPRHKITKRGQNVTFRCDPISEHNRLYWYRQTLGQGPEFLTYFQNEAQLEKSRLLSDRFSAERPKGSFSTLEIQRTEQGDSAMYLCASSLVQGGETQYFGPGTRLLVL.

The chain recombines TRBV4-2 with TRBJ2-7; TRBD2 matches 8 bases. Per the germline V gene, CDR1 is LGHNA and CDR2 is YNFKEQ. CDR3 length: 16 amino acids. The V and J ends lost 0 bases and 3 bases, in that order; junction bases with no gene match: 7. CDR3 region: CASSQDVTSAGYEQYF. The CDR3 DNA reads TGTGCCAGCAGCCAAGATGTGACTAGCGCTGGCTACGAGCAGTACTTC.

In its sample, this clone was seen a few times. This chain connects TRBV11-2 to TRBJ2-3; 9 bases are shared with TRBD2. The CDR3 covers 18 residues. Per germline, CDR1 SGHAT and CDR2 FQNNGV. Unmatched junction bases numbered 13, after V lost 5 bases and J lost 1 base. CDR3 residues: CASSRFRGGARGTDTQYF. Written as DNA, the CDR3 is TGTGCCAGCAGCCGTTTTCGCGGGGGGGCTCGGGGCACAGATACGCAGTATTTT. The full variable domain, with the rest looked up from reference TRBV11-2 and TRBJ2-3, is EAGVAQSPRYKIIEKRQSVAFWCNPISGHATLYWYQQILGQGPKLLIQFQNNGVVDDSQLPKDRFSAERLKGVDSTLKIQPAKLEDSAVYLCASSRFRGGARGTDTQYFGPGTRLTVL.